Listed below are T cell receptor beta chains from one sample, sequenced in a study of cytomegalovirus exposure and HLA in healthy donors. Data came from immunoSEQ multiplex PCR; TCRdb stores just in-frame clones and leaves some out. The sample consists of around 60,000 clones, almost 97% of them appearing once. The sample taken for sequencing was PBMCs. The receptor source for this set is a woman younger than 30 in good health and CMV-seronegative. Both conserved end residues are part of each CDR3. A D gene is named only where the DNA matches it firmly. Clone size is given for some rows only: seen once, a few or many times, or a class if the clone is expanded.

size	length	D	J	V	CDR3	DNA
.	13	TRBD1	TRBJ1-1	TRBV2	CASRLDRGTEAFF	TGTGCCAGCCGTTTAGACAGGGGCACTGAAGCTTTCTTT
.	13	.	TRBJ1-1	TRBV11-1	CASSFGTKTEAFF	TGTGCCAGCAGCTTTGGCACAAAAACTGAAGCTTTCTTT
.	14	TRBD2	TRBJ2-7	TRBV19	CASSMRGGSYEQYF	TGTGCCAGTAGTATGCGGGGGGGCTCCTACGAGCAGTACTTC
.	14	TRBD1	TRBJ2-5	TRBV4-1	CASSHRTGVETQYF	TGCGCCAGCAGCCACCGGACAGGGGTAGAGACCCAGTACTTC
.	13	.	TRBJ1-2	TRBV6-1	CASSEAGEYGYTF	TGTGCCAGCAGTGAGGCAGGGGAATATGGCTACACCTTC
.	15	TRBD1	TRBJ1-1	TRBV18	CASSPGGTANTEAFF	TGTGCCAGCTCACCTGGGGGGACAGCGAACACTGAAGCTTTCTTT
.	15	.	TRBJ2-5	TRBV4-3	CASSQDQGPQETQYF	TGCGCCAGCAGCCAAGATCAGGGTCCCCAAGAGACCCAGTACTTC
.	18	TRBD2	TRBJ2-1	TRBV10-3	CAISDTTSAHRHYNEQFF	TGTGCCATCAGCGACACAACTAGCGCCCACCGCCACTACAATGAGCAGTTCTTC
.	11	.	TRBJ2-5	TRBV10-3	CAISQQETQYF	TGTGCCATCAGTCAACAAGAGACCCAGTACTTC
.	16	.	TRBJ1-4	TRBV7-8	CASSLASEGIGDLLFF	TGTGCCAGCAGCTTAGCGTCAGAGGGGATTGGGGACTTACTGTTTTTT
.	15	.	TRBJ1-2	TRBV5-4	CASSPDLLSNYGYTF	TGTGCCAGCAGCCCCGATTTACTATCTAACTATGGCTACACCTTC
.	16	.	TRBJ1-1	TRBV28	CASRPAPGQEDTEAFF	TGTGCCAGCAGACCGGCCCCGGGACAAGAGGACACTGAAGCTTTCTTT
.	14	TRBD2	TRBJ2-7	TRBV9	CASTAGGVPDEQYF	TGTGCCAGCACCGCCGGGGGGGTCCCCGACGAGCAGTACTTC
.	13	.	TRBJ1-5	TRBV5-1	CASSPGSGQPQHF	TGCGCCAGCTCCCCAGGGTCTGGTCAGCCCCAGCATTTT
.	16	TRBD2	TRBJ2-3	TRBV7-3	CASSLMASGGSDTQYF	TGTGCCAGCAGCTTAATGGCTAGCGGGGGGTCAGATACGCAGTATTTT
.	13	.	TRBJ2-3	TRBV25-1	CASSAQNTDTQYF	TGTGCCAGCAGTGCCCAAAACACAGATACGCAGTATTTT
few	14	.	TRBJ1-1	TRBV27	CASSRYHRESEAFF	TGTGCCAGCAGCCGGTACCACCGGGAATCTGAAGCTTTCTTT
.	15	TRBD1	TRBJ1-1	TRBV19	CASSIRDRGHTEAFF	TGTGCCAGTAGTATCCGGGACAGGGGGCACACTGAAGCTTTCTTT
.	15	.	TRBJ1-3	TRBV5-1	CASSLEHSSGNTIYF	TGCGCCAGCAGCTTGGAACACAGCTCTGGAAACACCATATATTTT
.	14	TRBD2	TRBJ2-1	TRBV11-3	CASSHGGAGGEQFF	TGTGCCAGCAGCCATGGGGGAGCGGGGGGTGAGCAGTTCTTC
.	13	.	TRBJ2-3	TRBV5-4	CASSPKEGDTQYF	TGTGCCAGCAGCCCGAAGGAGGGGGATACGCAGTATTTT
.	16	.	TRBJ2-3	TRBV29-1	CSVEERGGTAPDTQYF	TGCAGCGTTGAAGAGAGGGGGGGGACGGCCCCGGATACGCAGTATTTT
.	14	.	TRBJ2-7	TRBV7-2	CASSFRPDTYEQYF	TGTGCCAGCAGCTTCCGACCGGACACCTACGAGCAGTACTTC
.	15	TRBD1	TRBJ2-7	TRBV7-8	CASSLGTGGLEEQYF	TGTGCCAGCAGCTTAGGGACAGGGGGGCTGGAAGAGCAGTACTTC
.	15	.	TRBJ1-1	TRBV25-1	CASSEYGGGYTEAFF	TGTGCCAGCAGTGAATATGGGGGAGGTTACACTGAAGCTTTCTTT
.	12	.	TRBJ2-3	TRBV14	CASSQSQVPQYF	TGTGCCAGCAGCCAATCCCAGGTACCGCAGTATTTT
.	14	.	TRBJ1-5	TRBV7-2	CASSPGGRDQPQHF	TGTGCCAGCAGCCCGGGGGGGAGGGATCAGCCCCAGCATTTT
.	14	.	TRBJ1-2	TRBV7-2	CASSLAQGNYGYTF	TGTGCCAGCAGCTTAGCACAGGGTAACTATGGCTACACCTTC
.	16	TRBD1	TRBJ2-7	TRBV12-5	CASGPPRGQGPYEQYF	TGTGCTAGTGGTCCCCCCCGAGGACAGGGGCCCTACGAGCAGTACTTC
.	12	.	TRBJ1-1	TRBV29-1	CSVEGLQVEAFF	TGCAGCGTTGAAGGGTTGCAGGTTGAAGCTTTCTTT
.	15	.	TRBJ1-1	TRBV7-2	CASSLIRQGYTEAFF	TGTGCCAGCAGCTTAATAAGGCAGGGCTACACTGAAGCTTTCTTT
.	15	.	TRBJ2-1	TRBV5-1	CASSPGGSSGNEQFF	TGCGCCAGCAGCCCCGGCGGGTCCTCGGGCAATGAGCAGTTCTTC
.	14	TRBD2	TRBJ2-1	TRBV25-1	CASSESGGGNEQFF	TGTGCCAGCAGTGAATCCGGGGGGGGGAATGAGCAGTTCTTC
.	14	.	TRBJ2-7	TRBV29-1	CSVERSGRTYEQYF	TGCAGCGTTGAGAGGTCAGGGCGAACCTACGAGCAGTACTTC
.	17	TRBD2	TRBJ2-1	TRBV28	CASSFPAGGASYNEQFF	TGTGCCAGCAGTTTCCCCGCGGGGGGGGCCTCCTACAATGAGCAGTTCTTC
.	15	TRBD2	TRBJ2-3	TRBV7-2	CASSPSGAGGGTQYF	TGTGCCAGCAGCCCTAGTGGTGCGGGGGGGGGTACGCAGTATTTT
.	17	TRBD1	TRBJ1-5	TRBV28	CASPDRGPTTSNQPQHF	TGTGCCAGTCCGGACAGGGGGCCAACCACCAGCAATCAGCCCCAGCATTTT